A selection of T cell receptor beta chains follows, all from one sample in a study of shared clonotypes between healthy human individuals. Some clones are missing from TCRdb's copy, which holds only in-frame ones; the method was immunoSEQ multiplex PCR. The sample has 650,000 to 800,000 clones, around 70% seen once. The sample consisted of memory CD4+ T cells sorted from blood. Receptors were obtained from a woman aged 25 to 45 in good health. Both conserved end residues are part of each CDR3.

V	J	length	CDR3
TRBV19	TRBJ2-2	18	CASSSPDYVSRNTGELFF
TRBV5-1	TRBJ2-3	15	CASSLSAGGADTQYF
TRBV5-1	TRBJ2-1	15	CASSLASGSYNEQFF
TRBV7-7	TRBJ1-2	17	CATVGDSYPPTNYGYTF
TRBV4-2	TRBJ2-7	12	CASSQGGYEQYF
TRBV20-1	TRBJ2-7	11	CSARLDKEQYF
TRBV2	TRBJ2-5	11	CASSVQETQYF
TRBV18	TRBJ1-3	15	CASSPRTASGNTIYF
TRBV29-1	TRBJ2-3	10	CSTYTDTQYF
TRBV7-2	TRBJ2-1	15	CASSLDRSSYNEQFF
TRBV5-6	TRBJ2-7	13	CASTWTATYEQYF
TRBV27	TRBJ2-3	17	CASSPGAGGPNGDTQYF
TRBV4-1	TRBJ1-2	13	CASSPNDAYGYTF
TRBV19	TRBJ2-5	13	CASSMVAGETQYF
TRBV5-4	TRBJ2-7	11	CASSSTYEQYF
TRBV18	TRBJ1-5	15	CASSRSEISNQPQHF
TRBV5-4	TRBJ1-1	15	CASSLRYRGNTEAFF
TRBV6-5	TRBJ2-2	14	CASTQGVDTGELFF
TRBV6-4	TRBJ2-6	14	CASSAQGGANVLTF
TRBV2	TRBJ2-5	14	CASTGLAGQETQYF
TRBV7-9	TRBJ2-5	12	CASSLAPYEQYF
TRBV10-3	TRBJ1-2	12	CAYSEGVYGYTF
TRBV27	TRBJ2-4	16	CASSPGPSWTKNIQYF
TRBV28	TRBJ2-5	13	CASEQQGTGTQYF